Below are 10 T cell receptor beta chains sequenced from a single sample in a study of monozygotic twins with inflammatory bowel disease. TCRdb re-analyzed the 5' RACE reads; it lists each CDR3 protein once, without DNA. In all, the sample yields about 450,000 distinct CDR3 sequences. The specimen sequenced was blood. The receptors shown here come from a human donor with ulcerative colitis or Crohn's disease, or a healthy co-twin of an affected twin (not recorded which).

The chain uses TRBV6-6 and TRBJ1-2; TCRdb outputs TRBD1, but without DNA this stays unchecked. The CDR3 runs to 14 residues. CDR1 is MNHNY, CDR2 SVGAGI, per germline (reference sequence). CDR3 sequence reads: CASSSQQVNYGYTF.

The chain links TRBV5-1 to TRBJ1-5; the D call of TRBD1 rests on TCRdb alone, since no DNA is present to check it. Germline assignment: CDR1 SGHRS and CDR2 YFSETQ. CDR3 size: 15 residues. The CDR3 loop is CASSIDRGPGQPQHF.

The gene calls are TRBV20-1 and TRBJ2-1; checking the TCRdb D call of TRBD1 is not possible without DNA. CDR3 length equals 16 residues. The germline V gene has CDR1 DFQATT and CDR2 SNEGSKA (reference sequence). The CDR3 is CSARLGGLHQTDEQFF.

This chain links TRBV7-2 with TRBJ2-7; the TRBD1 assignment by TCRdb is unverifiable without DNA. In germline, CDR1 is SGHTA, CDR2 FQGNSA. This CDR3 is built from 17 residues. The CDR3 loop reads CASSLAQMGDRAYEQYF.

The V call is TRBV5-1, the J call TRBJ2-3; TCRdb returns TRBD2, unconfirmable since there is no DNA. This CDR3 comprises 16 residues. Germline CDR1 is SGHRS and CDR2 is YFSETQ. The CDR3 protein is CASSFSTSGGSDTQYF.

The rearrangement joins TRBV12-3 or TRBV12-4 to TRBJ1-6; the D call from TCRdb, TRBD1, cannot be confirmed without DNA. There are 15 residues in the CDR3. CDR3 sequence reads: CASRPPGQINSPLHF.

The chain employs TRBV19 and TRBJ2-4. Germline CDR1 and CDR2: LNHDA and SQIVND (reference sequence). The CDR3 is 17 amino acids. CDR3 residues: CASSIGTEKRAKNIQYF.

The CDR3 here is CASKVSQGNEQFF. V usage is TRBV30 and J usage is TRBJ2-1; TCRdb reports TRBD1, a call that lacks DNA to check it against. CDR1 and CDR2 from the germline V gene are GTSNPN and SVGIG (reference sequence). This CDR3 comprises 13 residues.

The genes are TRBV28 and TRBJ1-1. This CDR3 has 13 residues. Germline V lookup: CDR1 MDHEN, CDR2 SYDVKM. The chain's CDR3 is CASSVPMNTEAFF.

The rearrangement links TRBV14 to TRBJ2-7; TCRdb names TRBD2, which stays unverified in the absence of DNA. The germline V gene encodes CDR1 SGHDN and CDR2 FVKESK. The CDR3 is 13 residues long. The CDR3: CASSWDFTYEQYF.